The clone carrying this T cell receptor beta chain was observed at least ten times. Its specificity is not known. The data belong to a study of response to subunit inactivated influenza vaccine. Findings and limits, study-wide: Every seasonal influenza vaccination brings in few new T cells, the authors suggested.

The CDR3 runs 14 residues. Trimming shortened V by 1 base and J by 3 bases, and 9 bases separated the two germline ends. The germline CDR1 and CDR2 sequences are LNHNV and YYDKDF (reference sequence). One entry per CDR3 protein, called by TCRdb with MiXCR from the RT-PCR reads. The sample yields some 540,000 distinct CDR3 sequences, around 21% seen once. This sample was shared with a second study, whose subject was T cells expressing NK-cell markers. That source reports: It was by 5'RACE template switching with UMIs that TCR beta cDNA was made. Of the CD8+ T cells in about 6 donors, about 1.0-7.5% belonged to dominant NKG2C+ clonotypes.

The receptor was derived from a man in his forties or fifties who received an inactivated influenza vaccine. The specimen was CD4+ T cells sorted from PBMCs, collected 11 to 12 days after vaccination. The chain combines TRBV15 with TRBJ2-5, with D unclear. CDR3 sequence: CATSRVNREETQYF. The CDR3 DNA reads TGTGCCACCAGCAGAGTTAACAGAGAAGAGACCCAGTACTTC.